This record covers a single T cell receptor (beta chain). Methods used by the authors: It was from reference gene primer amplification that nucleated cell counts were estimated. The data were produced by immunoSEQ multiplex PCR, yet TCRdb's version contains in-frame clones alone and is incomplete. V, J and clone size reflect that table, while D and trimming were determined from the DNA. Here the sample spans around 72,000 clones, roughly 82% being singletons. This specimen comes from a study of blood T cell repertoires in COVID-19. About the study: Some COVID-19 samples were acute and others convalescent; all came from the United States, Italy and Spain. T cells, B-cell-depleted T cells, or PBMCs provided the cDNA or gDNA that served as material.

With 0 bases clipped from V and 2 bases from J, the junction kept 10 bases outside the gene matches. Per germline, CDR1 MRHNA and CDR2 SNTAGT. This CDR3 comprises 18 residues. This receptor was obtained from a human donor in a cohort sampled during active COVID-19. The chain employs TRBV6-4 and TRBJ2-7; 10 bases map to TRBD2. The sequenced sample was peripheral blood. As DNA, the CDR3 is TGTGCCAGCAGTGACTCGGTCTCGGGACTAGCGAGCGCCTACGAGCAGTACTTC. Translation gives CASSDSVSGLASAYEQYF.